These 11 T cell receptor beta chains were all obtained from the same sample, sequenced in a study of PD-1 blockade in classical Hodgkin lymphoma. Brentuximab vedotin exposure varied among the patients, all of whom had relapsed after autologous stem cell transplantation. Assay: immunoSEQ multiplex PCR; the TCRdb copy retains only in-frame clones and omits some. The sample consists of more than 15,000 clones, more than 80% of them appearing once. Sequenced here: peripheral blood mononuclear cells (PBMCs), sampled before the second cycle of nivolumab. Receptor source: a human donor with classical Hodgkin lymphoma.

The chain carries TRBV5-1 and TRBJ2-3, with D unresolved. Trimming left V 0 bases short and J 6 bases short, with 11 bases between. The CDR3 contains 14 residues. CDR1 is SGHRS, CDR2 YFSETQ, per germline. The CDR3 region has the DNA TGCGCCAGCAGCTTGGCCGACTCCCGGGATACGCAGTATTTT. It yields the protein CASSLADSRDTQYF.

Only one count was recorded for this clone. This sequence joins TRBV6-5 and TRBJ2-2; no reliable D call. V gave up 2 bases and J gave up 4 bases, with 11 bases separating them. Germline CDR1 MNHEY, CDR2 SVGAGI. The CDR3 runs 15 residues. CDR3 protein: CASSYGQILTGELFF. The DNA for the CDR3 is TGTGCCAGCAGTTACGGGCAGATTCTCACCGGGGAGCTGTTTTTT.

This chain uses TRBV6-5 with TRBJ2-1; no definite D call. The germline V and J ends were trimmed by 4 bases and 1 base, with 14 bases remaining between them. The CDR3 totals 16 residues. Germline V gene lookup returns CDR1 MNHEY and CDR2 SVGAGI. CDR3 DNA: TGTGCCAGCAGTTCCCGACTCACTACTTCCTACAATGAGCAGTTCTTC. Amino acid sequence: CASSSRLTTSYNEQFF.

This chain connects TRBV7-9 to TRBJ2-2; 7 bases line up with TRBD2. The ends lost 5 bases at V and 7 bases at J; junction bases unmatched: 13. The CDR3 is 16 residues long. From germline, CDR1 is SEHNR and CDR2 FQNEAQ (reference sequence). The chain's CDR3 is CASSESSLWEGGELFF. CDR3 DNA: TGTGCCAGCAGCGAGTCAAGCCTATGGGAGGGCGGGGAGCTGTTTTTT.

The V call is TRBV18, the J call TRBJ1-5; D ambiguous. Trimming stripped 1 base from V and 5 bases from J, with 15 bases between. Germline V gives CDR1 KGHSH, CDR2 LQKENI. The CDR3 extends over 16 amino acids. The CDR3 reads CASSPLMGSADQPQHF. The DNA of the CDR3 is TGTGCCAGCTCACCACTTATGGGCTCGGCGGATCAGCCCCAGCATTTT.

Sample share makes this clone large. The V gene is TRBV4-2, the J gene TRBJ1-4; 8 bases align to TRBD1. V was pared by 3 bases and J by 0 bases, with 12 bases of the junction left unmatched. This CDR3 has 19 residues. Germline loops: CDR1 LGHNA, CDR2 YNFKEQ. As DNA, the CDR3 is TGTGCCAGCAGCCAGAAATCGACGGGACAGGCAACAACTAATGAAAAACTGTTTTTT. Its protein product is CASSQKSTGQATTNEKLFF.

The chain uses TRBV30 and TRBJ1-2; 9 bases align to TRBD1. The CDR3 loop spans 16 amino acids. The V gene end was trimmed by 0 bases and the J gene end by 4 bases; junction bases not matched to a gene: 9. Germline loops: CDR1 GTSNPN, CDR2 SVGIG (reference sequence). CDR3 bases: TGTGCCTGGAGTGTAAGGCCCGGACAGGGGTCCTATGGCTACACCTTC. Encoded protein: CAWSVRPGQGSYGYTF.

The chain has TRBV4-2 and TRBJ2-3; 9 bases line up with TRBD2. V was pared by 2 bases and J by 5 bases, with 5 bases of the junction left unmatched. CDR3 size: 15 residues. Germline lookup yields CDR1 LGHNA and CDR2 YNFKEQ. The CDR3 is CASSQNSGGRDTQYF. CDR3 sequence (DNA): TGTGCCAGCAGCCAAAATAGCGGGGGCCGAGATACGCAGTATTTT.

V is TRBV5-1 and J is TRBJ1-6, with D perhaps TRBD1 (6 bases). V was shortened by 5 bases and J by 7 bases, with 25 bases between the two germline ends. Per germline, CDR1 SGHRS and CDR2 YFSETQ. This CDR3 spans 18 amino acids. The CDR3 coding sequence is TGCGCCAGCAGACTCGGGGGGGCCGCAGCTTTTTCCAATTCACCCCTCCACTTT. Translation: CASRLGGAAAFSNSPLHF.

J is TRBJ1-2 and V is TRBV19; D uncertain. From germline, CDR1 is LNHDA and CDR2 SQIVND (reference sequence). CDR3 length: 15 amino acids. V was pared by 0 bases and J by 4 bases, with 12 bases between. The CDR3 sequence: CASSIEDRIRYGYTF. The CDR3 nucleotides read TGTGCCAGTAGTATAGAGGACCGCATCCGCTATGGCTACACCTTC.

The rearrangement uses TRBV14 and TRBJ2-7; D is perhaps TRBD1 (6 bases). The germline V and J ends were trimmed by 2 bases and 1 base, with 12 bases remaining between them. The CDR3 is 15 residues long. The germline CDR1 and CDR2 sequences are SGHDN and FVKESK. The CDR3 sequence: CASSQPGQGSYEQYF. CDR3 coding DNA: TGTGCCAGCAGCCAACCGGGGCAGGGGTCCTACGAGCAGTACTTC.